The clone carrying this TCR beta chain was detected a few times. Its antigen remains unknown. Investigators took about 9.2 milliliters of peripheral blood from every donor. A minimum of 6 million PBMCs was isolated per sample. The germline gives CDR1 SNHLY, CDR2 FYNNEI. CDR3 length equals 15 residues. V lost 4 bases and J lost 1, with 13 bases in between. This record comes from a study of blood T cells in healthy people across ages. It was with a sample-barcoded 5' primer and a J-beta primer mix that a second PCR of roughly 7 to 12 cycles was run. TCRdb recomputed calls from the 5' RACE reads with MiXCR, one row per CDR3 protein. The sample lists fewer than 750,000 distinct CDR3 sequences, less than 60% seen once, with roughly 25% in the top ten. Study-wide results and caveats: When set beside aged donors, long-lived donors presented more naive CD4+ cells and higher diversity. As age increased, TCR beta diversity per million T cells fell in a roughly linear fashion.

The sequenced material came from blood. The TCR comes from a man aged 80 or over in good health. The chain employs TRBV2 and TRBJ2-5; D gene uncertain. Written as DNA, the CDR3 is TGTGCCAGCAGTGGATTCGGACGGGCCCAAGAGACCCAGTACTTC. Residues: CASSGFGRAQETQYF. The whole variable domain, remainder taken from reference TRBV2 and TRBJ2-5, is EPEVTQTPSHQVTQMGQEVILRCVPISNHLYFYWYRQILGQKVEFLVSFYNNEISEKSEIFDDQFSVERPDGSNFTLKIRSTKLEDSAMYFCASSGFGRAQETQYFGPGTRLLVL.